This entry describes one T cell receptor beta chain. Antigen unknown. TCRbeta libraries were built with three rounds of nested PCR, modified from ARM-PCR. TCRdb called the multiplex PCR reads again in MiXCR, with one record for every CDR3 protein. Here the sample spans more than 85,000 distinct CDR3 sequences, roughly 73% being singletons. The data belong to a study of tumor and adjacent non-tumor tissue in lung cancer. Background on the study: Aged roughly 31 to 85 years, patients included 9 to 11 men and 4 to 6 women with stage I to III disease. Study results and limitations: Normal lung showed higher cumulative top 100 clone frequency than tumor.

RNA was extracted from bulk tissue without any cell sorting. There are 14 residues in the CDR3. Losses at the gene ends were 3 bases for V and 16 bases for J; bases not matched to a gene: 13. The V gene's germline CDR1 is SGHAT and CDR2 FQDESV (reference sequence). This receptor was taken from a woman aged 55-70 years with non-small cell lung cancer. Sequences were obtained from lung tumor tissue. The chain employs TRBV11-1 and TRBJ2-1; 9 positions match TRBD1. The CDR3, as DNA: TGTGCCAGCAGCTTGGATGGGGACAGGGATGACCAATTCTTC. Protein sequence: CASSLDGDRDDQFF. Full variable domain (rest looked up from reference TRBV11-1 and TRBJ2-1): EAEVAQSPRYKITEKSQAVAFWCDPISGHATLYWYRQILGQGPELLVQFQDESVVDDSQLPKDRFSAERLKGVDSTLKIQPAELGDSAMYLCASSLDGDRDDQFFGPGTRLTVL.